This TCR beta chain is from a study of T cell repertoires in cytomegalovirus infection. One entry per CDR3 protein, called by TCRdb with MiXCR from the reads. The table records around 900,000 distinct CDR3 sequences, 30% to 40% of them present only once. This CDR3 contains 16 residues. Germline CDR1 reads SGHVS; CDR2 reads FNYEAQ. This clonotype has only one observation. Its antigen is as yet unknown. The chain is built from TRBV7-6 and TRBJ2-3; a weak D match, TRBD1 (5 bases). The J call may be in error: the DNA end matches TRBJ1-5 better. This clonotype was obtained from a human donor in good health (CMV status not recorded). Some clones in this sample may be carry-over from other donors' samples. This specimen consisted of cultured CD8+ T cells from PBMCs, obtained from culture after CMV antigen stimulation. CDR3 bases: TGTGCCAGCAGCTACCCGGGGATTCCACGGGGGGATACGCAGCATTTT. Its protein is CASSYPGIPRGDTQHF.